The sequence of this TCR beta chain was determined in a study of control samples from healthy donors and cancer patients. Measured with immunoSEQ multiplex PCR; TCRdb has only the in-frame clones, and not every one. The sample includes some 110,000 clones, more than 75% of them seen just once. The CDR3 has 15 amino acids. V was trimmed by 7 bases and J by 4 bases, leaving 19 bases between them. The germline V gene encodes CDR1 MNHNY and CDR2 SVGAGI (reference sequence). This receptor was obtained from a woman in her 70s in good health. The chain combines TRBV6-6 with TRBJ1-2; tentative D call: TRBD1 (6 bases). Sequenced: blood. CDR3 coding DNA: TGTGCCAGCATGCCAAACAGGGAGGATTTCTATGGCTACACCTTC. Amino acid sequence: CASMPNREDFYGYTF.